This TCR beta chain was captured in a study of T cells expressing NK-cell markers. Study as a whole: The eight sequenced donors comprised seven who were HCMV-seropositive and one who was seronegative.

TCRdb re-called the 5' RACE reads and shows each CDR3 protein once, DNA omitted. The sample's table shows some 450,000 distinct CDR3 sequences. Notes on this clonotype: Its antigen remains unidentified.

Study conclusions and caveats: Among CD8+ T cells from about six donors, dominant NKG2C+ clonotypes accounted for about 1.0-7.5%.

Per germline, CDR1 LGHDT and CDR2 YNNKEL (reference sequence). The CDR3 totals 15 residues. V is TRBV3-1 and J is TRBJ2-1. Sample: blood T cells: a sorted CD56 or NKG2C T cell subset, CD4+ or CD8+ T cells, or bulk PBMC T cells (not recorded which). The TCR comes from a woman between 18 and 69 years old in good health. CDR3 loop: CASSPERFSYNEQFF.